This entry concerns a single T cell receptor beta chain. What this receptor recognizes is not known. The sample holds no much larger clone one base away, and base qualities are not on file. The Qiagen DNeasy kit was used to extract genomic DNA both from unsorted PBMCs and from the negatively selected CD4+ and CD8+ fractions. Using primers that anneal to V and J segments, immunoSEQ multiplex PCR amplified the TCR beta CDR3 regions. A synthetic immune receptor repertoire was used to minimize amplification bias, and any residual bias was removed computationally once sequencing was done. As for the original processing: Repertoire diversity was quantified as the Shannon entropy index using custom Python scripts. Unsorted, CD4+ and CD8+ repertoires were examined separately, except in combined analyses, for which CD4+ and CD8+ sequences were merged in silico. Clonal expansion was defined as a frequency increase of at least 2-fold after treatment compared with C1D1, and clones undetected at baseline were assigned a pseudocount of 0.5. Clones with 0 or 1 copy at C1D1 were classified as singleton clones, and clones with 2 or more copies were classified as non-singleton clones. By matching protein sequences in sorted samples from the same patient, clones expanded in unsorted samples were annotated as CD4+, CD8+ or unknown. Diversity changes from C1D1 to C4D1 were tested in paired samples using Wilcoxon tests. TCRdb carries this immuneACCESS record with in-frame sequences only. Its versions omit some clonotypes, under half of them owing to an unresolved V gene in the studies checked, with the rest unexplained. V and J calls and clone size follow that table, whereas D and trimming were derived from the DNA. In all, the sample holds over 25,000 clones, and over 60% of those were seen once. The ten largest clonotypes hold roughly 3.5% of the sample.

This sample is part of a study of PD-1 blockade in classical Hodgkin lymphoma (TCRdb year 2020). Regarding the research as a whole: Nivolumab dosing was 3 mg/kg intravenously every 2 weeks, continuing until either disease progression or unacceptable toxicity. The study used TCR beta sequencing and CyTOF to define a peripheral blood immune signature of response to PD-1 blockade in classical Hodgkin lymphoma.

The full study reports these points: Baseline TCR diversity was reported as lower in newly diagnosed patients than in healthy donors, and lower still in relapsed/refractory patients. Lower diversity was observed in patients in whom nivolumab was started less than 1 year after ASCT, and these patients were excluded from later analyses so that confounding by immune reconstitution would be avoided. By C4D1, a significant rise was seen in CD4+ TCR diversity but not in CD8+ TCR diversity (p=0.0027 vs p=0.16), and the rise was most apparent among complete responders (p=0.02). The study was restricted to a single clinical trial cohort, and the causes of repertoire differences, possibly disease activity or prior therapy, were left undefined. Trial patients achieving complete response had baseline diversity similar to newly diagnosed patients, whereas partial responders and progressors had significantly lower diversity.

This specimen's time point label, interpreted: cycle 4 day 1 (C4D1), after less than 7 weeks of nivolumab. Every trial patient had relapsed following autologous stem cell transplantation, and prior brentuximab vedotin exposure was what differed among cohorts A, B and C. The trial cohort comprised approximately 55 patients with relapsed/refractory classical Hodgkin lymphoma whose best overall responses were complete response, partial response or progressive disease. Single-agent nivolumab was administered to trial patients in the multi-cohort phase II CheckMate 205 trial. An independent review committee assessed best overall response using the 2007 International Working Group response criteria. Trial PBMCs were collected just before the start of nivolumab (C1D1) and during therapy at cycle 2 day 1 and cycle 4 day 1. Peripheral blood was collected in 8 mL Vacutainer Cell Preparation Tubes, from which PBMCs were isolated by centrifugation and then cryopreserved.

V is cut by 1 base and J by 1 base, and the space between the germline ends is 8 bases. Including the terminal cysteine and phenylalanine, the CDR3 comprises 14 residues. The CDR3 DNA has 42 bases and is translated from base 1. As encoded in the germline V gene, CDR1 is SGDLS while CDR2 is YYNGEE. The sequence is built from TRBV9 and TRBJ1-1; too little of a D gene remains to name it. The receptor was isolated from a human donor with classical Hodgkin lymphoma. The input for sequencing was peripheral blood mononuclear cells (PBMCs), taken before the fourth cycle of nivolumab. The CDR3 protein sequence reads: CASSVRLWNTEAFF. The DNA reads as follows: TGTGCCAGCAGCGTACGACTTTGGAACACTGAAGCTTTCTTT.